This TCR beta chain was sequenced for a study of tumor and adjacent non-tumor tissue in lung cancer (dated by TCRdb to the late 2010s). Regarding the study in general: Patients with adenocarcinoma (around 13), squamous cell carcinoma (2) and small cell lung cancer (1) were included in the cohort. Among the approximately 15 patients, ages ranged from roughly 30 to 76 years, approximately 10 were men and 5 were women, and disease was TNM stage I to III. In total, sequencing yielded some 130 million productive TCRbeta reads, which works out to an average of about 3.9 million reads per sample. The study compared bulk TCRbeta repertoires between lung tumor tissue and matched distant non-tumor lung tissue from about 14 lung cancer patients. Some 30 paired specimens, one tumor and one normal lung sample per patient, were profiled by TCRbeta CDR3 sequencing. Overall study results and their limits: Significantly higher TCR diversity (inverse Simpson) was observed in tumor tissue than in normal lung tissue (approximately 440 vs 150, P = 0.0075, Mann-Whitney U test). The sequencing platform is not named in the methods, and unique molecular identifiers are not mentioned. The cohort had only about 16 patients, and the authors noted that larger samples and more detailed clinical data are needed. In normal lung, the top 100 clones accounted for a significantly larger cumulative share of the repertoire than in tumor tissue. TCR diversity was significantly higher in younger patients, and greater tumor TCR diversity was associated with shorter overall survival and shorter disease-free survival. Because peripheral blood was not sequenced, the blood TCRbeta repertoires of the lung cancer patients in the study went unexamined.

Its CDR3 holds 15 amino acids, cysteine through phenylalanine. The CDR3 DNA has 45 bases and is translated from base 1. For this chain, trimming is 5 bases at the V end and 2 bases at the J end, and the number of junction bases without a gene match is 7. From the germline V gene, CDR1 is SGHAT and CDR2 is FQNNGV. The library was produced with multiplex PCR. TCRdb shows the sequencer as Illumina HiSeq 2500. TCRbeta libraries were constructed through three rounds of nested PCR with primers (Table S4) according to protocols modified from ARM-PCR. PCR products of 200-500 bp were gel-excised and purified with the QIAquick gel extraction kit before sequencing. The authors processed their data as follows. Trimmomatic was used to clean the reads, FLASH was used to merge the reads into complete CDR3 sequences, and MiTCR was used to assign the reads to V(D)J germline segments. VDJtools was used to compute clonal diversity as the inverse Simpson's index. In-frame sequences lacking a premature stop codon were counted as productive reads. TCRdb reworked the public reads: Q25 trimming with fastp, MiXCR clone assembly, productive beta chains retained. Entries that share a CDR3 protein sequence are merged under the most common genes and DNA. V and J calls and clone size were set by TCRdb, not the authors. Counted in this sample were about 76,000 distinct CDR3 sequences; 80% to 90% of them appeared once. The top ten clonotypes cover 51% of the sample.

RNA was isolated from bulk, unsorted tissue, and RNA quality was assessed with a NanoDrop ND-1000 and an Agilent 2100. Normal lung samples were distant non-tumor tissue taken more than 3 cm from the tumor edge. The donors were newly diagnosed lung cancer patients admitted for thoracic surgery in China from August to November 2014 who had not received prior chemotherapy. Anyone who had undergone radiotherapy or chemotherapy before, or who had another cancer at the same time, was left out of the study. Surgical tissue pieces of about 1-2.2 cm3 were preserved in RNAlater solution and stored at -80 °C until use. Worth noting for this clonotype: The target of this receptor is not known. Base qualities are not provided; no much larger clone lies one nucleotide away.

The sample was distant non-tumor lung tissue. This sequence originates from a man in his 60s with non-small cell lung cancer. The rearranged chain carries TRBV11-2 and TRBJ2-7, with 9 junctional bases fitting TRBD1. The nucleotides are TGTGCCAGCAGCACCGGGACAGGGCACACCTACGAGCAGTACTTC. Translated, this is CASSTGTGHTYEQYF.